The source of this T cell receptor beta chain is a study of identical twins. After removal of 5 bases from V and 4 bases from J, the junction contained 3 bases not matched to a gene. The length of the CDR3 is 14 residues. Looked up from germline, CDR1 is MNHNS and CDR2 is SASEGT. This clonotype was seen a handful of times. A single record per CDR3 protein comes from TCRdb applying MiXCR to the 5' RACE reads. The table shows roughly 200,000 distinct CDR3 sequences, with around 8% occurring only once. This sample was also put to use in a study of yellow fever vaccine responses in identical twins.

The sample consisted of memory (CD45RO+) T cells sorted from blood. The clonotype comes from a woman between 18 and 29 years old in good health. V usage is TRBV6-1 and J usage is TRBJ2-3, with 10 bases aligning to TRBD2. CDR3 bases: TGTGCCAGCAGTAAGCGGGGGGGGGCAGATACGCAGTATTTT. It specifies CASSKRGGADTQYF.